These T cell receptor beta chains were read from a single sample in a study of graft-versus-host responses after intestinal transplantation. Clones were sequenced by immunoSEQ multiplex PCR, and TCRdb holds only the in-frame ones, with some missing. The table includes tens of thousands of clones, just under 95% detected once. The specimen was bone marrow, collected less than 750 days after intestinal transplantation. The receptors derive from a human patient who received an intestinal transplant, so some T cells may come from the graft donor. Each CDR3 is given with its conserved first and last residue. Fields, in order: D gene, V gene, J gene, clone size, CDR3 DNA, CDR3 protein. A D gene is named only where the DNA matches it firmly. Only part of the rows carry a size: once, few, many, or a class if the clone is expanded.

>TRBD2|TRBV7-3|TRBJ2-3|.
TGTGCCAGCAGCCCTCGGGGTAGCGGGAATAAGGCAGATACGCAGTATTTT
CASSPRGSGNKADTQYF
>.|TRBV29-1|TRBJ1-2|.
TGCAGCGTTGCCTACAGGTTGCGCAACTATGGCTACACCTTC
CSVAYRLRNYGYTF
>.|TRBV15|TRBJ1-2|once
TGTGCCACCAGCAGTTATGCTTACCAGTTTAACTATGGCTACACCTTC
CATSSYAYQFNYGYTF
>TRBD1|TRBV7-2|TRBJ1-3|.
TGTGCCAGCAGACCACAGGGGACCTCTGGAAACACCATATATTTT
CASRPQGTSGNTIYF
>TRBD2|TRBV4-2|TRBJ2-3|.
TGTGCCAGCAGCCAAGAACTAGCGGGAGCAGATACGCAGTATTTT
CASSQELAGADTQYF
>TRBD2|TRBV7-9|TRBJ2-1|.
TGTGCCAGCAGCTTAGAAGTGGGACTAGCGGTTTACAATGAGCAGTTCTTC
CASSLEVGLAVYNEQFF
>.|TRBV19|TRBJ1-1|.
TGTGCCAGTAGTCGACAGCCGAACACTGAAGCTTTCTTT
CASSRQPNTEAFF
>.|TRBV9|TRBJ2-5|.
TGTGCCAGCAGCGTGCTGGGAGTCCCACAAGAGACCCAGTACTTC
CASSVLGVPQETQYF
>TRBD2|TRBV7-2|TRBJ2-3|few
TGTGCCAGCCGACTAGCGGGGACTACAGATACGCAGTATTTT
CASRLAGTTDTQYF
>TRBD2|TRBV9|TRBJ2-1|.
TGTGCCAGCAGCGTAGGCGGGGGGGCCTACAATGAGCAGTTCTTC
CASSVGGGAYNEQFF
>TRBD1|TRBV28|TRBJ1-5|.
TGTGCCAGCAGAGTACAGGGGGGGGGTCAGCCCCAGCATTTT
CASRVQGGGQPQHF